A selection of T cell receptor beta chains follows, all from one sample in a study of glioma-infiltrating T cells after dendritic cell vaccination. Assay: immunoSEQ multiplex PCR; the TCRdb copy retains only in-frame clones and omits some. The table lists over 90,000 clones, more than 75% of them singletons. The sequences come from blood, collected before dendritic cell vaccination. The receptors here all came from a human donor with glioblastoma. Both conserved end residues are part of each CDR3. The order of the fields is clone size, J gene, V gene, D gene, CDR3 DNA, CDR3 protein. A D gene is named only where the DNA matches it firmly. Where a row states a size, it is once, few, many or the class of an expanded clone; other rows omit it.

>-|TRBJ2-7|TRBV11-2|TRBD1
TGTGCCAGCAGAGCCTGGGACAGTGCCTACGAGCAGTACTTC
CASRAWDSAYEQYF
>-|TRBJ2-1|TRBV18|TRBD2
TGTGCCAGCTCACCACCGGCTAGCGGGGCGTACAATGAGCAGTTCTTC
CASSPPASGAYNEQFF
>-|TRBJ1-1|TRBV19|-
TGTGCCAGTAGTATTGCTCTTTGGGGGGGCACTGAAGCTTTCTTT
CASSIALWGGTEAFF
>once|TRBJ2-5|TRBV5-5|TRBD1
TGTGCCAGCAGTCCAAATTCAGGGGGCGGGGAGACCCAGTACTTC
CASSPNSGGGETQYF
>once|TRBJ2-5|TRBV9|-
TGTGCCAGCAGCGCCACCTCAGGGGACGGGACCCAGTACTTC
CASSATSGDGTQYF
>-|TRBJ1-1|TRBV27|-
TGTGCCAGCAGTCCCCGGACAGCGAACACTGAAGCTTTCTTT
CASSPRTANTEAFF
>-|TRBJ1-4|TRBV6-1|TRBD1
TGTGCCAGCAGTGTGCGACCCTTTACAGGGGCCGGGACTAATGAAAAACTGTTTTTT
CASSVRPFTGAGTNEKLFF
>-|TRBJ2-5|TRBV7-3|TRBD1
TGTGCCAGCAGCTCCACGACGGGACAGGGTGGGGAGACCCAGTACTTC
CASSSTTGQGGETQYF
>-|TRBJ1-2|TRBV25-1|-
TGTGCCAGCAGTGAAAGGACAGCCTTCAACTATGGCTACACCTTC
CASSERTAFNYGYTF
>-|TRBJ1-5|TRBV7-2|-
TGTGCCAGCAGCTTAGTTTCCGGACAGAGCAATCAGCCCCAGCATTTT
CASSLVSGQSNQPQHF
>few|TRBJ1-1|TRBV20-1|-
TGCAGTGCCCCAGTGAGGACTGAAGCTTTCTTT
CSAPVRTEAFF
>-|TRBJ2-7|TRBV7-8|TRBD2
TGTGCCAGCAGCTTAGGTAGCGGGGATACCTACGAGCAGTACTTC
CASSLGSGDTYEQYF
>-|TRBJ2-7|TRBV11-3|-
TGTGCCAGCAGCTTAGTAGGGGGATCCTACGAGCAGTACTTC
CASSLVGGSYEQYF
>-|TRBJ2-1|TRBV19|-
TGTGCCAGTAGTCCACAGGGATTACATGAGCAGTTCTTC
CASSPQGLHEQFF
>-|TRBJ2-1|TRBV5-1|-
TGCGCCAGCAGCTCCTACTCTAGACGGGGACTCAATGAGCAGTTCTTC
CASSSYSRRGLNEQFF
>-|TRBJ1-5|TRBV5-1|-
TGCGCCAGCAGCTTGACGGGAGGTTGGAGTCAGCCCCAGCATTTT
CASSLTGGWSQPQHF
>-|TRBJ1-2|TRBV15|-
TGTGCCACCAGCAGAGGGCCTCCGGAGGGCTATGGCTACACCTTC
CATSRGPPEGYGYTF
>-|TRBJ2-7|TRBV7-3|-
TGTGCCAGCAGCCGCGGGATGGGAGATGCCGAGCAGTACTTC
CASSRGMGDAEQYF
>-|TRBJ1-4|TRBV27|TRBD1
TGTGCCAGCAGTTTCACCAGGGGGCTAGAAAAACTGTTTTTT
CASSFTRGLEKLFF
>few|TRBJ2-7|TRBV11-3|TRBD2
TGTGCCAGCAGCTTGATGATAGCGGGAGACTCCTACGAGCAGTACTTC
CASSLMIAGDSYEQYF
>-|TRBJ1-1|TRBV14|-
TGTGCCAGTGGAACAGGGTTTATTGGGGCGGCTTTCTTT
CASGTGFIGAAFF
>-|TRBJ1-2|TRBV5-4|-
TGTGCCAGCGGAAGGGAGGGGGGGCGCGACTATGGCTACACCTTC
CASGREGGRDYGYTF
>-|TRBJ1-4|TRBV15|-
TGTGCCACCAGCAGAGATAGTGTCAGGGGAAGGGAAAAACTGTTTTTT
CATSRDSVRGREKLFF
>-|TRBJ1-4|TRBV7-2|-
TGTGCTGTGAGCCGGGTCGGGGAAAAACTGTTTTTT
CAVSRVGEKLFF
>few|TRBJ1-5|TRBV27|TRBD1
TGTGCCAGCAGCCCTGACAGGGAGTCGCCCCAGCATTTT
CASSPDRESPQHF
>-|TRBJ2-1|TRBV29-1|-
TGCAGCGTGAAAGGGAGCTCCTACAATGAGCAGTTCTTC
CSVKGSSYNEQFF
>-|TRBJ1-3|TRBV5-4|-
TGTGCCAGCAGCGATACTTACCGCGTAGACACCATATATTTT
CASSDTYRVDTIYF
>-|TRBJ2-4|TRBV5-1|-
TGCGCCAGCAGTCCCGGGGGACAAAACATTCAGTACTTC
CASSPGGQNIQYF
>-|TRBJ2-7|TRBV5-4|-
TGTGCCAGCAGCAGAACAGGCTACGAGCAGTACTTC
CASSRTGYEQYF
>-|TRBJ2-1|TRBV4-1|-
TGCGCCAGCAGCCTCGAGGCGAGCTCCTACAATGAGCAGTTCTTC
CASSLEASSYNEQFF
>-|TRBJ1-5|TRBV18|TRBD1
TGTGCCAGCTCTCGCACGACAGGGGGAGGCAATCAGCCCCAGCATTTT
CASSRTTGGGNQPQHF
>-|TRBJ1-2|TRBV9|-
TGTGCCAGCAGCGTAGGACAGGTGAACAACTATGGCTACACCTTC
CASSVGQVNNYGYTF
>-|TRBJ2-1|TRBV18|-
TGTGCCAGCTCACCCCGGGGTCTCAACAATGAGCAGTTCTTC
CASSPRGLNNEQFF
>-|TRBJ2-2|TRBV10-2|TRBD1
TGCGCCAGCAGTAAGGACAGGGAAAACACCGGGGAGCTGTTTTTT
CASSKDRENTGELFF
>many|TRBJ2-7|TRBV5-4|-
TGTGCCAGCAGCTTGGAACCGGGAGCCTACGAGCAGTACTTC
CASSLEPGAYEQYF
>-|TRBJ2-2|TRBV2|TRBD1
TGTGCCAGCAGTGAAGCAGCAGGGGGCCGCACCGGGGAGCTGTTTTTT
CASSEAAGGRTGELFF
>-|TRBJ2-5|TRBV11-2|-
TGTGCCAGCAGCGGGACTCTCGACTCCCAAGAGACCCAGTACTTC
CASSGTLDSQETQYF
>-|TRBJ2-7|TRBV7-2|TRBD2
TGTGCCAGCAGCTCAGCTAGGGGACTAGACTACGAGCAGTACTTC
CASSSARGLDYEQYF
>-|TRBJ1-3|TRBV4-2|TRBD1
TGTGCCAGCGGCGGACAGGGGGCATTTGGAAACACCATATATTTT
CASGGQGAFGNTIYF
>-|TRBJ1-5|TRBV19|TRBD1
TGTGCCAGTAGTATTGGACACAGGGGGCTTTCTAGGGTGGGATGGAGCAATCAGCCCCAGCATTTT
CASSIGHRGLSRVGWSNQPQHF
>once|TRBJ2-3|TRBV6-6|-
TGTGCCAGCAGTTCGCCCCTAGTGCCAGATACGCAGTATTTT
CASSSPLVPDTQYF
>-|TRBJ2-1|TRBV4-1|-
TGCGCCAGCTGGGACTCCGGGCCTCACAATGAGCAGTTCTTC
CASWDSGPHNEQFF
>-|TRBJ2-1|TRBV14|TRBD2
TGTGCCAGCAGCCCGGGACTAGCGGGAGGTCGAAATGAGCAGTTCTTC
CASSPGLAGGRNEQFF
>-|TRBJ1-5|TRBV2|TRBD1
TGTGCCAGCAGTGAAGCTCCGACAGGGGGTCAGCCCCAGCATTTT
CASSEAPTGGQPQHF
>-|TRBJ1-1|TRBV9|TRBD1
TGTGCCAGCAGCCAGGGGGTGAACACTGAAGCTTTCTTT
CASSQGVNTEAFF
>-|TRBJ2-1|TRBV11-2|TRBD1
TGTGCCAGCAGCTTGAATACAGGGGCCTACAATGAGCAGTTCTTC
CASSLNTGAYNEQFF
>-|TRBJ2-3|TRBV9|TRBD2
TGTGCCAGCAGCGTAGCCCTGCCAGGGGCGTCTAGCGGGGTGAGAGGTGATACGCAGTATTTT
CASSVALPGASSGVRGDTQYF
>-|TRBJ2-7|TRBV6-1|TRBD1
TGTGCCAGCCAAAGGACAGGGGGAATCTACGAGCAGTACTTC
CASQRTGGIYEQYF
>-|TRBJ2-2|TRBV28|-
TGTGCCAGCAGTTCTACCGGGGAGCTGTTTTTT
CASSSTGELFF
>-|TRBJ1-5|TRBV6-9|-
TGTGCCAGCAGCTCCGGGGGACGGCAGCCCCAGCATTTT
CASSSGGRQPQHF
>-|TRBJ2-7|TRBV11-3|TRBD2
TGTGCCAGCGGCGTCGGACTAGCGGGAGGGGAGCAGTACTTC
CASGVGLAGGEQYF
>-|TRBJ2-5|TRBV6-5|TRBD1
TGTGCCAGCAGTTCCGCCGGGACAGTACAAGAGACCCAGTACTTC
CASSSAGTVQETQYF
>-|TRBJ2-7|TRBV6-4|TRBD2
TGTGCCAGCAGTGATACTAGCGGGAGCCGCGAGCAGTACTTC
CASSDTSGSREQYF
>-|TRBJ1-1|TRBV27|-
TGTGCCAGCAGTCTACTCCGGACCGGGATAACTGAAGCTTTCTTT
CASSLLRTGITEAFF
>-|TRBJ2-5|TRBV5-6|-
TGTGCCAGCAGCTCGCTCAGGCGGGGTGGTCAAGAGACCCAGTACTTC
CASSSLRRGGQETQYF
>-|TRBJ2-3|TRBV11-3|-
TGTGCCAGCAACCATAGGGGGGGATTCTTCACAGATACGCAGTATTTT
CASNHRGGFFTDTQYF
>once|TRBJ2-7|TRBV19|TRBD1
TGTGCCAGTAGTATAAGGGGACAGTCTTACGAGCAGTACTTC
CASSIRGQSYEQYF
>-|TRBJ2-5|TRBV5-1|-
TGCGCCAGCAACCCAATGGACAACAACCAAGAGACCCAGTACTTC
CASNPMDNNQETQYF
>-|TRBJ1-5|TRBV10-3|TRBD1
TGTGCCATCAGTGTTGACAGGGGCAATCAGCCCCAGCATTTT
CAISVDRGNQPQHF